Below, 18 T cell receptor beta chains from the same sample are listed, as sequenced in a study of cytomegalovirus exposure and HLA in healthy donors. Both 60 Vbeta primers and 13 Jbeta primers went into the PCR. Clones were read by immunoSEQ multiplex PCR, and TCRdb kept only the in-frame ones, dropping some. This table has around 110,000 clones, around 81% appearing once. The sequencing sample was made of PBMCs. These receptors all stem from a woman between 25 and 40 years old in good health and CMV-seronegative.

The genes are TRBV14 and TRBJ2-7, with TRBD1 as a possible D gene (6 bases). Between the trimmed V and J ends, which lost 1 base and 4 bases, there was a span of 17 bases. Germline V gene lookup returns CDR1 SGHDN and CDR2 FVKESK. The CDR3 consists of 16 residues. CDR3 in DNA: TGTGCCAGCAGCCAAGGAGCCTTGATAGGGGGATACGAGCAGTACTTC. This translates into CASSQGALIGGYEQYF.

The V call is TRBV7-2, the J call TRBJ1-3; D is unclear. V lost 2 bases and J 0 bases, leaving 8 bases between the germline ends. Per the germline V gene, CDR1 is SGHTA and CDR2 is FQGNSA. This CDR3 is built from 15 residues. The CDR3 DNA reads TGTGCCAGCAGCTTACGGTGGAGCTCTGGAAACACCATATATTTT. Its translation: CASSLRWSSGNTIYF.

This sequence joins TRBV7-9 and TRBJ1-5; no firm D call. Germline values: CDR1 SEHNR, CDR2 FQNEAQ (reference sequence). The length of the CDR3 is 14 residues. The V end lost 5 bases, the J end lost 0 bases, and 8 bases lay between the germline ends. CDR3 in DNA: TGTGCCAGCAGCCACGGGGATAGCAATCAGCCCCAGCATTTT. Amino acid sequence: CASSHGDSNQPQHF.

The chain couples TRBV27 to TRBJ2-3; 16 bases agree with TRBD2. V shed 7 bases and J 6 bases; nucleotides not matched to a gene: 13. From germline, CDR1 is MNHEY and CDR2 SMNVEV (reference sequence). The CDR3 runs 18 residues. The CDR3 protein is CASTSPGLAGGGGDTQYF. In DNA form, the CDR3 reads TGTGCCAGCACCTCCCCGGGACTAGCGGGAGGGGGCGGGGATACGCAGTATTTT.

The gene calls are TRBV27 and TRBJ2-7, with 8 bases aligning to TRBD1. Germline CDR1 MNHEY, CDR2 SMNVEV (reference sequence). V gave up 5 bases and J gave up 1 base; unmatched junction bases: 7. This CDR3 is 15 amino acids long. CDR3 loop: CASSERTGRSYEQYF. The CDR3 bases are TGTGCCAGCAGTGAACGGACAGGGAGATCCTACGAGCAGTACTTC.

In this sample, this clone turned up a few times. The CDR3 sequence: CASSTKLRSYEQYF. The CDR3 region has the DNA TGTGCCAGTAGTACCAAACTAAGGAGCTACGAGCAGTACTTC. The rearrangement joins TRBV19 to TRBJ2-7; D is ambiguous. V lost 4 bases to trimming and J lost 3 bases, with 13 bases between them. CDR1 LNHDA and CDR2 SQIVND come from the germline V gene (reference sequence). The CDR3 extends over 14 amino acids.

This clone was observed a single time. The V and J genes are TRBV28 and TRBJ2-3; 11 bases map to TRBD1. Losses at the gene ends were 4 bases for V and 3 bases for J; bases not matched to a gene: 3. Germline V CDR1 and CDR2: MDHEN, SYDVKM. The CDR3 consists of 15 residues. The CDR3 here is CASSSDRGLTDTQYF. CDR3 bases: TGTGCCAGCAGTTCGGACAGGGGGCTGACAGATACGCAGTATTTT.

The V and J genes are TRBV27 and TRBJ2-5; 16 bases map to TRBD2. CDR1 and CDR2 (germline): MNHEY, SMNVEV (reference sequence). V was clipped by 2 bases and J by 3 bases; unmatched bases: 0. This CDR3 has 16 residues. The CDR3 reads CASSLGTSGREETQYF. The CDR3 DNA reads as TGTGCCAGCAGTTTAGGGACTAGCGGGAGGGAAGAGACCCAGTACTTC.

About this clone: The identical CDR3 is also encoded by other nucleotide sequences in the sample. This chain connects TRBV5-1 to TRBJ2-1; possibly TRBD2 for D (5 bases). Germline V gives CDR1 SGHRS, CDR2 YFSETQ. The germline V and J ends were trimmed by 2 bases and 8 bases, with 8 bases remaining between them. The CDR3 covers 12 residues. Here the CDR3 DNA reads TGCGCCAGCAGCTTACGGGGTGATGAGCAGTTCTTC. Its translation: CASSLRGDEQFF. Supplemented by reference TRBV5-1 and TRBJ2-1, the full variable domain reads KAGVTQTPRYLIKTRGQQVTLSCSPISGHRSVSWYQQTPGQGLQFLFEYFSETQRNKGNFPGRFSGRQFSNSRSEMNVSTLELGDSALYLCASSLRGDEQFFGPGTRLTVL.

This CDR3 is CASSFKQKAAYEQYF. The CDR3 DNA reads TGCGCCAGTTCTTTCAAGCAGAAGGCGGCATACGAGCAGTACTTC. The V call is TRBV23-1, the J call TRBJ2-7; D uncertain. TRBV23-1 is classed as an ORF, of uncertain function. Deletions cut 9 bases from V and 4 bases from J, with 22 bases between. This CDR3 has 15 amino acids.

The V call is TRBV7-8, the J call TRBJ2-7; weak D call: TRBD1 (6 bases). The CDR3 spans 14 residues. V was cut by 1 base and J by 4 bases, with 11 bases left in between. CDR1 and CDR2 (germline): SGHVS, FQNEAQ. As DNA, the CDR3 is TGTGCCAGCAGCTTAGGGACAGCCGGATACGAGCAGTACTTC. This encodes CASSLGTAGYEQYF.

This clone was seen only once. The rearrangement joins TRBV28 to TRBJ1-5, with 7 nucleotides matching TRBD1. This CDR3 comprises 18 residues. The germline CDR1 and CDR2 sequences are MDHEN and SYDVKM. J gave up 3 bases and V 8 bases, and 19 bases lay outside the gene matches. CDR3 nucleotide sequence: TGTGCCAGCGCCCGGCGCGCGGGGACAGCATTTTCCAATCAGCCCCAGCATTTT. It translates to CASARRAGTAFSNQPQHF.

The V and J genes are TRBV19 and TRBJ2-5; a weak D match, TRBD2 (6 bases). Germline lookup yields CDR1 LNHDA and CDR2 SQIVND (reference sequence). This CDR3 has 16 amino acids. The ends were cut back, 6 bases at V and 0 bases at J, with 17 bases in the middle. The DNA of the CDR3 is TGTGCCAGTAGCAAAGTCGCTAGCGCGTACCAAGAGACCCAGTACTTC. Protein sequence: CASSKVASAYQETQYF. The full variable domain, in which reference TRBV19 and TRBJ2-5 provide the parts outside the CDR3, is DGGITQSPKYLFRKEGQNVTLSCEQNLNHDAMYWYRQDPGQGLRLIYYSQIVNDFQKGDIAEGYSVSREKKESFPLTVTSAQKNPTAFYLCASSKVASAYQETQYFGPGTRLLVL.

This chain connects TRBV2 to TRBJ2-7, with D maybe TRBD2 (5 bases). The germline V gene has CDR1 SNHLY and CDR2 FYNNEI. The length of the CDR3 is 15 residues. V was trimmed by 0 bases and J by 3 bases, leaving 12 bases between them. CDR3 residues: CASSEAQRRYYEQYF. Here the CDR3 DNA reads TGTGCCAGCAGTGAAGCGCAGCGGAGATACTACGAGCAGTACTTC.

The V gene is TRBV6-1, the J gene TRBJ1-2; D not resolved. Trimming left V 4 bases short and J 2 bases short, with 5 bases between. This CDR3 region has 12 residues. The germline CDR1 and CDR2 sequences are MNHNS and SASEGT. The CDR3 here is CASSVQNYGYTF. The CDR3, as DNA: TGTGCCAGCAGTGTTCAGAACTATGGCTACACCTTC.

This chain links TRBV27 with TRBJ1-4; 7 nucleotides match TRBD1. Germline V gene sequence: CDR1 MNHEY, CDR2 SMNVEV (reference sequence). This CDR3 is built from 16 residues. V dropped 7 bases and J dropped 10; count of bases not matched to a gene: 18. In DNA, the CDR3 is TGTGCCAGCAATCCAACGGGGGACAGCCCGAGGAGAAAACTGTTTTTT. Amino acids: CASNPTGDSPRRKLFF.

CDR3 protein: CATRRDSLAKNIQYF. DNA for the CDR3: TGTGCCACCCGACGAGACTCTCTCGCCAAAAACATTCAGTACTTC. This rearrangement joins TRBV27 to TRBJ2-4; D is ambiguous. V was trimmed by 10 bases and J by 1 base, leaving 17 bases between them. Germline V gene data show CDR1 as MNHEY and CDR2 as SMNVEV (reference sequence). The CDR3 totals 15 residues.

This clone was observed a handful of times. This sequence joins TRBV4-2 and TRBJ2-6; the D is unclear. CDR3 length equals 14 residues. Germline V gives CDR1 LGHNA, CDR2 YNFKEQ. V shed 1 base and J shed 4 bases, with 5 bases lying between them. CDR3 amino acids: CASSQAVGANVLTF. The DNA of the CDR3 is TGTGCCAGCAGCCAAGCCGTCGGGGCCAACGTCCTGACTTTC.